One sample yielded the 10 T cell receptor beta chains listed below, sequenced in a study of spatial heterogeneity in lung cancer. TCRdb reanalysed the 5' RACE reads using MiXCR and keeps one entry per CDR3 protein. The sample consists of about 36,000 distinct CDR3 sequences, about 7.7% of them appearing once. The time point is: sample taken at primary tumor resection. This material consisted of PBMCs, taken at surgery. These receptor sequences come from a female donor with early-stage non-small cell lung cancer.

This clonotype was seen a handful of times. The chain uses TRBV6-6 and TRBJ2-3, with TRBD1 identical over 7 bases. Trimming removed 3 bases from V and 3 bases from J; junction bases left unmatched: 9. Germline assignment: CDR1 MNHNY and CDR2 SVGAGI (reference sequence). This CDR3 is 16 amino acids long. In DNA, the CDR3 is TGTGCCAGCAGTTATGCCAGGGGGTCCCAGACAGATACGCAGTATTTT. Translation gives CASSYARGSQTDTQYF.

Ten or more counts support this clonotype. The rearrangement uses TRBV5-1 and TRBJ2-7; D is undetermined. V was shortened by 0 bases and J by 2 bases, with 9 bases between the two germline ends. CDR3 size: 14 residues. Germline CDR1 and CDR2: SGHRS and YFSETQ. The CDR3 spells CASSLATETYEQYF. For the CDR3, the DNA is TGCGCCAGCAGCTTGGCGACTGAGACCTACGAGCAGTACTTC.

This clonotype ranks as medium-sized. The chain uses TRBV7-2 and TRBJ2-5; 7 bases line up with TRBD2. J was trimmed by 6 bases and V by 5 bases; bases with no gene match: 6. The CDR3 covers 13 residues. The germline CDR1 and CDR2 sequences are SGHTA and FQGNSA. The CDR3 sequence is CASSRDYAQTQYF. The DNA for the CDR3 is TGTGCCAGCAGCCGGGACTACGCCCAGACCCAGTACTTC.

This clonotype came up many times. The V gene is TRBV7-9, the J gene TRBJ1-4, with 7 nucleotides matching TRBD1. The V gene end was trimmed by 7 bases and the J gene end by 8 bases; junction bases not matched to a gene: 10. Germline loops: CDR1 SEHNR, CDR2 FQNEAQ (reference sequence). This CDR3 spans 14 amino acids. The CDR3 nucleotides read TGTGCCAGCACCACCGGGACAGTCGAAGAAAAACTGTTTTTT. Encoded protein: CASTTGTVEEKLFF.

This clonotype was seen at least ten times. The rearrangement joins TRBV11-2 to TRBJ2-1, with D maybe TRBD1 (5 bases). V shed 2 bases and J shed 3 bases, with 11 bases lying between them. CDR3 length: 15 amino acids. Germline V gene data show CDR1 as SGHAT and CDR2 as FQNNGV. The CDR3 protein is CASSLTADIYNEQFF. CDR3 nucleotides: TGTGCCAGCAGCTTAACGGCGGACATCTACAATGAGCAGTTCTTC.

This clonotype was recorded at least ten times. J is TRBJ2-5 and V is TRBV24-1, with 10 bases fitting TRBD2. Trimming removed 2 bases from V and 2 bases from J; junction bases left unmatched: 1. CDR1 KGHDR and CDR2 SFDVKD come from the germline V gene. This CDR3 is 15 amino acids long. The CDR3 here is CATSDWTSGQETQYF. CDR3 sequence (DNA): TGTGCCACCAGTGATTGGACTAGCGGTCAAGAGACCCAGTACTTC.

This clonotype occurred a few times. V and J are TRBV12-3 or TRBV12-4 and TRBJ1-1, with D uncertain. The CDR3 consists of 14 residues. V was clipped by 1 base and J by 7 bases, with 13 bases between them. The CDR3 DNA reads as TGTGCCAGCAGTTTAGGCCGCGAATTGGGTGAAGCTTTCTTT. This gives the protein CASSLGRELGEAFF.

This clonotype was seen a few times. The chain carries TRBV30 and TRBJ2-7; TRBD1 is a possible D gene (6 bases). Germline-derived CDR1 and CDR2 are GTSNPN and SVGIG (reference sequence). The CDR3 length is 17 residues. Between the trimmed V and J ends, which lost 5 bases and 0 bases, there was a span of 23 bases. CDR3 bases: TGTGCCTGGGCCCGAACAACTCTTGAGGGGGTCTCCTACGAGCAGTACTTC. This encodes CAWARTTLEGVSYEQYF.

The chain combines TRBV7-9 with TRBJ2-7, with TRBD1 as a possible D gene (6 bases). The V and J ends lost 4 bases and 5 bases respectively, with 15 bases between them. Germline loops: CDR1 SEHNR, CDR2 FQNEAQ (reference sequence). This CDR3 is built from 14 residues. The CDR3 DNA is TGTGCCAGCAGCTCACCCCACAGGGAAAACGAGCAGTACTTC. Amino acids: CASSSPHRENEQYF.

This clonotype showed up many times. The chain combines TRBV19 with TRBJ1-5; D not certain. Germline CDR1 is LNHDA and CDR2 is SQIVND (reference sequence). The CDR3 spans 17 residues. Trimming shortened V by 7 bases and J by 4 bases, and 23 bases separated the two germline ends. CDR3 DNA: TGTGCCAGTACCCAGGCGGGTCTGGGTCTAGAGAATCAGCCCCAGCATTTT. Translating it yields CASTQAGLGLENQPQHF.